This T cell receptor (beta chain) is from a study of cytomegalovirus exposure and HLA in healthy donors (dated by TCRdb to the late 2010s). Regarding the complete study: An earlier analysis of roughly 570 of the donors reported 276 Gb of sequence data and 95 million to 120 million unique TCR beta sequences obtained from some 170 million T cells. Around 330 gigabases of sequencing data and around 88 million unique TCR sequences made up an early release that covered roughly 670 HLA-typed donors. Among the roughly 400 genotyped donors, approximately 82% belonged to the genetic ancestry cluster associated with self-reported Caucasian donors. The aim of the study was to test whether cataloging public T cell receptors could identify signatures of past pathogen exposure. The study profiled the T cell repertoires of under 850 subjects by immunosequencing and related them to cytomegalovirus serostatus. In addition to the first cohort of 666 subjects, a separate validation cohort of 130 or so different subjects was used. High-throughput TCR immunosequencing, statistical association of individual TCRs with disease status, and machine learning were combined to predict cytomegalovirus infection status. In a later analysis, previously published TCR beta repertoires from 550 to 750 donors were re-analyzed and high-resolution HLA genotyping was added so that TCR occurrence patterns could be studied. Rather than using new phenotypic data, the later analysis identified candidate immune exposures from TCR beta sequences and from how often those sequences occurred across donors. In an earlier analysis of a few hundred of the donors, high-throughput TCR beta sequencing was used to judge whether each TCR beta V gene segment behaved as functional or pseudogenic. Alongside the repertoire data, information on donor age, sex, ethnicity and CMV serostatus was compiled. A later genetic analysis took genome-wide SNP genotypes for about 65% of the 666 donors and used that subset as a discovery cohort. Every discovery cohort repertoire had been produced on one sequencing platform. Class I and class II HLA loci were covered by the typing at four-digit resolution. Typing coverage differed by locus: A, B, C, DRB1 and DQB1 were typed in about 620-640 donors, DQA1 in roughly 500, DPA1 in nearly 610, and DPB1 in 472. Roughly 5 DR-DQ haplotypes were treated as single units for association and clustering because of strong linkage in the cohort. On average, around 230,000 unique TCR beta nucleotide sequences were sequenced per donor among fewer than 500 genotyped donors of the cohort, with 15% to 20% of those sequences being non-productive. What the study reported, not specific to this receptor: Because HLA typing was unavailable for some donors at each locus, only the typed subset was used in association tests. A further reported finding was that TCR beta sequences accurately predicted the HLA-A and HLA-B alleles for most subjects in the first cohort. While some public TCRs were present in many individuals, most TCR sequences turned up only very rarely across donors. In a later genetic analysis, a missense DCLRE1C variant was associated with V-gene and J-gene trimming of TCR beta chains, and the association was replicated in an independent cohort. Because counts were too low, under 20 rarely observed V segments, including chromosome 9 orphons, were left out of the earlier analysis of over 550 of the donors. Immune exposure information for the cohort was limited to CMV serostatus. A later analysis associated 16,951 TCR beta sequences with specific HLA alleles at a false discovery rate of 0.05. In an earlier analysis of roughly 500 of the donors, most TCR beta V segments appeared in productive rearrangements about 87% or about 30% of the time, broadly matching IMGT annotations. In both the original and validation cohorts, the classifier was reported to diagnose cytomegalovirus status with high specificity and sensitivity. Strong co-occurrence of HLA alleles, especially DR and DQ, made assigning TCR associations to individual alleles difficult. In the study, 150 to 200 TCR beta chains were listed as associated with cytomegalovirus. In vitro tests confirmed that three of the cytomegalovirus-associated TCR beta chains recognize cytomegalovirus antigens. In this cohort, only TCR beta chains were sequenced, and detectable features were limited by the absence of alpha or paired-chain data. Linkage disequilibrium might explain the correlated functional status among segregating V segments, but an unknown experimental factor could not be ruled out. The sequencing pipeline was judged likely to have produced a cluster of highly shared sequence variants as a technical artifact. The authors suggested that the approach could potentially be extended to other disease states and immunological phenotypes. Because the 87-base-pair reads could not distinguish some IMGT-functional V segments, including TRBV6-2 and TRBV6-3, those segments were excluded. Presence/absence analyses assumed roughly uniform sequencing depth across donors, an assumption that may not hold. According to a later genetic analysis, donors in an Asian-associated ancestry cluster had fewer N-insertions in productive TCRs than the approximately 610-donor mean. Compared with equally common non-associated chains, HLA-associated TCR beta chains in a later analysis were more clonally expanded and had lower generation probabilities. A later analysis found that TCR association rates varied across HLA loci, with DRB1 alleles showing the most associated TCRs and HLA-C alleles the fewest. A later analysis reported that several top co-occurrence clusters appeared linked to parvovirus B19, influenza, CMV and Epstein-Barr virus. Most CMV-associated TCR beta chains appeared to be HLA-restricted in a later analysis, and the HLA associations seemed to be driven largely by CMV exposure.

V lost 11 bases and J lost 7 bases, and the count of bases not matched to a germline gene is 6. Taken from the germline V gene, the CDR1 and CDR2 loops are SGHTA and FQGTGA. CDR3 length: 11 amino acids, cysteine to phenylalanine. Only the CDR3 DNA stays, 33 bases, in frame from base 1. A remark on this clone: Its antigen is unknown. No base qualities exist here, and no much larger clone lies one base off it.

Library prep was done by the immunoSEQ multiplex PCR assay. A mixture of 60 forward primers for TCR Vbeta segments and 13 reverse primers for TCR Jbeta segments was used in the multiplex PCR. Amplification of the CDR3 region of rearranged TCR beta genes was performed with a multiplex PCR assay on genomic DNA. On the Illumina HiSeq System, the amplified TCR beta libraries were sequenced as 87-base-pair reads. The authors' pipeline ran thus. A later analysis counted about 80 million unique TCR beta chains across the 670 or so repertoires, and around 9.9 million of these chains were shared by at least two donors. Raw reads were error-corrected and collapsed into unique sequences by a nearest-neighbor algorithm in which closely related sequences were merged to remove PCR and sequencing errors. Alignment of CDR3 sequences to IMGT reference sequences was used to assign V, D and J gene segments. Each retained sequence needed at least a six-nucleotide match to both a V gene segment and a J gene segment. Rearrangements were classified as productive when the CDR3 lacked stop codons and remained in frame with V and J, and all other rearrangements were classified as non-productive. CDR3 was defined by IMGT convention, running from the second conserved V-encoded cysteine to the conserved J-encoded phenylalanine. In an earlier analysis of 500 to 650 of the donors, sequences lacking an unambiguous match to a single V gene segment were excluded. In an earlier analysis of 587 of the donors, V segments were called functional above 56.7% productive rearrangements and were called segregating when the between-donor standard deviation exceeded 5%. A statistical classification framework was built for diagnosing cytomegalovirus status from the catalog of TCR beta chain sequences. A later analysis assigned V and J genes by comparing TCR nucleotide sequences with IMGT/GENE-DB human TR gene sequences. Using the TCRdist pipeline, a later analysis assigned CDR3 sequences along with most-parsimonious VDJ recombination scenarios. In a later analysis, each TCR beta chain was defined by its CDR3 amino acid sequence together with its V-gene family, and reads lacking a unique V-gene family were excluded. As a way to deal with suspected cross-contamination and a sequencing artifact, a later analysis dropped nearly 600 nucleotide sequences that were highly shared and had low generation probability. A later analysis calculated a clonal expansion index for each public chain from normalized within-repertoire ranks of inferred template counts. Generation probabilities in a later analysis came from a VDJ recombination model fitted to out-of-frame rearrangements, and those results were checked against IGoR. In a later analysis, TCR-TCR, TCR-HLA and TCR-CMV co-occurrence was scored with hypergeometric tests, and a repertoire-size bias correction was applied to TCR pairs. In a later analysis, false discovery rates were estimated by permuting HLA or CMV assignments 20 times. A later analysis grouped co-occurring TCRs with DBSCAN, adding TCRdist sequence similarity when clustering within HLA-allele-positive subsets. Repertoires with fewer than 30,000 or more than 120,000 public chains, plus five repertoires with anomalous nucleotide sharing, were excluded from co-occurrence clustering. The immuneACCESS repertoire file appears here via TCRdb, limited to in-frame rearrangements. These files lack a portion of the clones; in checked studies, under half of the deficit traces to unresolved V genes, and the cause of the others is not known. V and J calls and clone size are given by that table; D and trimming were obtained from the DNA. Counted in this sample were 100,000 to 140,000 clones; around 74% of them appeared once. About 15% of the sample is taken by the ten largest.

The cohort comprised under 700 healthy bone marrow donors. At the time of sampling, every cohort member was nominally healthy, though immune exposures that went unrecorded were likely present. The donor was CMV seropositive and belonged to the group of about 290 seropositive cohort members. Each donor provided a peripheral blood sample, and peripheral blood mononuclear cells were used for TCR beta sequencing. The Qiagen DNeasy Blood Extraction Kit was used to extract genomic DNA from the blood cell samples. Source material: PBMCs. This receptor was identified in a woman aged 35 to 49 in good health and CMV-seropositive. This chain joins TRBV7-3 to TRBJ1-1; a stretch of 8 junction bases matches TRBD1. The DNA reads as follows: TGTGCCTCACAGGGGGGGGGTGAAGCTTTCTTT. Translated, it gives CASQGGGEAFF.